This TCR beta chain was retrieved from a study of blood T cell repertoires in COVID-19. The CDR3 totals 16 residues. Germline loops: CDR1 SGHRS, CDR2 YFSETQ. The V and J ends lost 4 bases and 3 bases, in that order; junction bases with no gene match: 9. The data were produced by immunoSEQ multiplex PCR, yet TCRdb's version contains in-frame clones alone and is incomplete. The repertoire has over 85,000 clones, 70% to 90% of them found once; the top ten carry roughly 7.2%. The sequence was obtained from a man aged 55 to 70 with acute or convalescent COVID-19. This chain uses TRBV5-1 with TRBJ2-2; TRBD2 agrees at 7 bases. The sequenced sample was peripheral blood. This CDR3 reads CASSPRLALDTGELFF. The CDR3 DNA is TGCGCCAGCAGCCCAAGACTAGCTTTGGACACCGGGGAGCTGTTTTTT. The full variable domain, rest sourced from reference TRBV5-1 and TRBJ2-2, is KAGVTQTPRYLIKTRGQQVTLSCSPISGHRSVSWYQQTPGQGLQFLFEYFSETQRNKGNFPGRFSGRQFSNSRSEMNVSTLELGDSALYLCASSPRLALDTGELFFGEGSRLTVL.